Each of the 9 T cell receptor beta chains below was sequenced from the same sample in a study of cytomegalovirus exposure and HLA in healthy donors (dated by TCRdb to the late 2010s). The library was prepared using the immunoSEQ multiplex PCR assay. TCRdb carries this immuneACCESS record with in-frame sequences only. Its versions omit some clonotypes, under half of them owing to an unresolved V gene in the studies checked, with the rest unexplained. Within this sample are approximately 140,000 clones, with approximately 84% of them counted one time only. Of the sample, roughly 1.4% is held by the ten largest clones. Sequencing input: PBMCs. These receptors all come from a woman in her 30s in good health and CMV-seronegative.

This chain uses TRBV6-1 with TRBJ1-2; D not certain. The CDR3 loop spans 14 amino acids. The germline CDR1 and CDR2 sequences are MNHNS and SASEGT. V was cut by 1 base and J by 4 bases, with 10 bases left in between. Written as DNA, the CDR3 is TGTGCCAGCAGTGAAGGCTTCACAGTCTATGGCTACACCTTC. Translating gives CASSEGFTVYGYTF.

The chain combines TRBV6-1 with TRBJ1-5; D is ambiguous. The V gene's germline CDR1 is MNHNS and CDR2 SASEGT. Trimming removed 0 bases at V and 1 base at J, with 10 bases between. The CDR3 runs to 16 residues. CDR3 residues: CASSEAGSFSNQPQHF. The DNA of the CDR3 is TGTGCCAGCAGTGAAGCCGGGAGTTTCAGCAATCAGCCCCAGCATTTT.

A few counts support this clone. CDR3 nucleotide sequence: TGTGCCAGCACCCCCCAGGGGTTTGGGGGCTACACCTTC. This sequence encodes CASTPQGFGGYTF. This sequence joins TRBV28 and TRBJ1-2; tentative D call: TRBD1 (6 bases). The length of the CDR3 is 13 residues. Trimming cost V 7 bases and J 8 bases, with 17 bases left between them. Germline V lookup: CDR1 MDHEN, CDR2 SYDVKM.

This CDR3 reads CASSSAGQGGAGQYF. CDR3 in DNA: TGTGCCAGCAGTTCCGCCGGACAGGGAGGGGCGGGCCAGTACTTC. The chain uses TRBV28 and TRBJ2-5, with D possibly being TRBD1 (8 bases). The germline V gene encodes CDR1 MDHEN and CDR2 SYDVKM. The CDR3 sequence is 15 residues long. V lost 4 bases and J 10 bases, leaving 22 bases between the germline ends.

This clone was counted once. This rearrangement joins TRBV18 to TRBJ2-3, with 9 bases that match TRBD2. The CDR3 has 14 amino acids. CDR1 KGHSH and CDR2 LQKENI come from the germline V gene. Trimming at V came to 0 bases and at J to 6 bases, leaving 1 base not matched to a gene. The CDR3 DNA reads TGTGCCAGCTCACCACCAAGCGGGGGGGATACGCAGTATTTT. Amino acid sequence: CASSPPSGGDTQYF.

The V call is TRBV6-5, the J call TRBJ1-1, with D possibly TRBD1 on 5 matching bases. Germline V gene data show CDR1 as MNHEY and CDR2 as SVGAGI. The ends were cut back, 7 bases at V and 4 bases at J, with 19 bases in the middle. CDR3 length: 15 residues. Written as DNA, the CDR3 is TGTGCCAGCACCCGCGGGACTCCCGGAAGCACTGAAGCTTTCTTT. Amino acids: CASTRGTPGSTEAFF.

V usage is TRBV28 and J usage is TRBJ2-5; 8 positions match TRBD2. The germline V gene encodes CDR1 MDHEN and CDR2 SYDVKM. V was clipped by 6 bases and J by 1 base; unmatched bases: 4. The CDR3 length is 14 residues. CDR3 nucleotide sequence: TGTGCCAGCAGCCGAGCGGGGGCCCAAGAGACCCAGTACTTC. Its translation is CASSRAGAQETQYF. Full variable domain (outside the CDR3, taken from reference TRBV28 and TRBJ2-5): DVKVTQSSRYLVKRTGEKVFLECVQDMDHENMFWYRQDPGLGLRLIYFSYDVKMKEKGDIPEGYSVSREKKERFSLILESASTNQTSMYLCASSRAGAQETQYFGPGTRLLVL.

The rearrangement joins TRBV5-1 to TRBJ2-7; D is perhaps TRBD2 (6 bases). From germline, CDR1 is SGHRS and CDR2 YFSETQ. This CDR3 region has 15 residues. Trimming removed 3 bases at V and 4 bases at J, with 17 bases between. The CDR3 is CASSSDGTPMYEQYF. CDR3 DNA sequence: TGCGCCAGCAGCTCAGATGGGACTCCGATGTACGAGCAGTACTTC.

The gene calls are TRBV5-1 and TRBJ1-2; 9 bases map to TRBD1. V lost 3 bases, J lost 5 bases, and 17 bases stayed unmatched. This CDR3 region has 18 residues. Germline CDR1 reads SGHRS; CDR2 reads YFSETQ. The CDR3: CASSSGPLRDRDRYGYTF. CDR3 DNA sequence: TGCGCCAGCAGCTCGGGTCCTCTACGGGACAGGGATCGGTATGGCTACACCTTC. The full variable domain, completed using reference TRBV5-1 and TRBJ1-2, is KAGVTQTPRYLIKTRGQQVTLSCSPISGHRSVSWYQQTPGQGLQFLFEYFSETQRNKGNFPGRFSGRQFSNSRSEMNVSTLELGDSALYLCASSSGPLRDRDRYGYTFGSGTRLTVV.